This T cell receptor beta chain emerged from a study of cytomegalovirus exposure and HLA in healthy donors. The donors gave bone marrow, and they were healthy. PCR was performed using 60 Vbeta and 13 Jbeta primers. Original methodology: In a later analysis, approximately 80 million unique TCR beta chains included roughly 11 million shared by two or more donors. The protocol was immunoSEQ multiplex PCR, while the TCRdb copy is restricted to in-frame clones and leaves out a portion. V and J calls and clone size are copied from that table; D and trimming were computed from the DNA. Of approximately 150,000 clones listed, 60% to 80% are singletons. Study conclusions and caveats: When presence/absence was analysed, sequencing depth was taken to be roughly uniform across donors. A later analysis reportedly found that, within productive TCRs, an Asian-associated ancestry cluster had fewer N-insertions than the mean observed across the roughly 700 donors.

As regards this clone: Its antigen is currently unknown.

The TCR originated in a man between 18 and 29 years old in good health and CMV-seropositive. Sequencing was performed on PBMCs.

The CDR3 DNA reads as TGTGCCAGCAGCTTAGCCGCACGGGGAATAACCGGGGAGCTGTTTTTT. Its translation: CASSLAARGITGELFF. The chain links TRBV7-6 to TRBJ2-2, with D possibly TRBD2 on 5 matching bases. V dropped 0 bases and J dropped 5 bases, with 13 bases sitting between them. This CDR3 contains 16 residues. Germline V gives CDR1 SGHVS, CDR2 FNYEAQ.